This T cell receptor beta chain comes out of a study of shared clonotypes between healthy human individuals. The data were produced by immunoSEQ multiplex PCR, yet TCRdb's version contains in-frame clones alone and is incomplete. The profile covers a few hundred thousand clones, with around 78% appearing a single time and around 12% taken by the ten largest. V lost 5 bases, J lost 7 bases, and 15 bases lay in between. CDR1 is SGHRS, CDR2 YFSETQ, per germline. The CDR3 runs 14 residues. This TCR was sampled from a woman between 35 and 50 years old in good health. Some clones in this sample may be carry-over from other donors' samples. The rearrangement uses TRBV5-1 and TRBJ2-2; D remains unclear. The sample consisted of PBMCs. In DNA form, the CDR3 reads TGCGCCAGCAGGACGGAGTTATGGAGCGGGGAGCTGTTTTTT. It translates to CASRTELWSGELFF. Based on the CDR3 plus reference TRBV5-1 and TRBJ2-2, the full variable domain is KAGVTQTPRYLIKTRGQQVTLSCSPISGHRSVSWYQQTPGQGLQFLFEYFSETQRNKGNFPGRFSGRQFSNSRSEMNVSTLELGDSALYLCASRTELWSGELFFGEGSRLTVL.